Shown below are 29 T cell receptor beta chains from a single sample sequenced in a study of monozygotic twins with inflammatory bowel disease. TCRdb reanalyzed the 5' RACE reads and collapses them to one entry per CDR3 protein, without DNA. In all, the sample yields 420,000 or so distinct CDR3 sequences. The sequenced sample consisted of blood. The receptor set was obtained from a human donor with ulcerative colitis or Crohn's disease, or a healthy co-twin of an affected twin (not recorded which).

The CDR3 spells CSARDQTAGSYGYTF. This chain uses TRBV20-1 with TRBJ1-2. CDR1 DFQATT and CDR2 SNEGSKA come from the germline V gene (reference sequence). The CDR3 is 15 amino acids.

The CDR3 loop reads CASSPQQSDEKLFF. V is TRBV18 and J is TRBJ1-4. This CDR3 has 14 residues. Germline V gives CDR1 KGHSH, CDR2 LQKENI.

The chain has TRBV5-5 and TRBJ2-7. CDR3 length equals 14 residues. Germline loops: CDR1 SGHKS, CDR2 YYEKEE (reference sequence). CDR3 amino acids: CASNPFSATYEQYF.

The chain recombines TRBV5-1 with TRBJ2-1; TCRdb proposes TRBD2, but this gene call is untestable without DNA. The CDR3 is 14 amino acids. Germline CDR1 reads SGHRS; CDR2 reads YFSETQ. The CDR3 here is CASSPWTSDNEQFF.

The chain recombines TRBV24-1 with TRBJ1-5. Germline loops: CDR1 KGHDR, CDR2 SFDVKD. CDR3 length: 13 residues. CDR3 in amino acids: CATSEPGNQPQHF.

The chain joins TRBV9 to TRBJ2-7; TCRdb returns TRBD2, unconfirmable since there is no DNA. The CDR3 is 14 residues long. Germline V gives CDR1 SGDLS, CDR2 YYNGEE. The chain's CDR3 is CASSADSGRGEQYF.

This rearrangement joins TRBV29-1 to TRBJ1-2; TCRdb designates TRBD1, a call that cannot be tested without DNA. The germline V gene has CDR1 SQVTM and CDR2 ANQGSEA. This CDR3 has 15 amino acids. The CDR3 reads CSVPRRGDRDYGYTF.

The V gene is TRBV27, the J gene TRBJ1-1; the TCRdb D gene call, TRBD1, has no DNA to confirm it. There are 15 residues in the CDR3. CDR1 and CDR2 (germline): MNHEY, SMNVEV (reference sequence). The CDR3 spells CASRVMAGMNTEAFF.

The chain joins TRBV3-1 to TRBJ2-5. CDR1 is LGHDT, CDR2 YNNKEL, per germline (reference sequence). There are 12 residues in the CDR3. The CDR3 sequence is CASSQDAKTQYF.

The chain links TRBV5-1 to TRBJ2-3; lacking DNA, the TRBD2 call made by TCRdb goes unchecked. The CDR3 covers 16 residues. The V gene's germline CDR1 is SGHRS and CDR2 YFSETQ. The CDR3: CASSLVRGGDTNTQYF.

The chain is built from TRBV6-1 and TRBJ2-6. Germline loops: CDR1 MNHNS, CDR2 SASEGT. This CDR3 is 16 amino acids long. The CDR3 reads CASTGTGNSGANVLTF.

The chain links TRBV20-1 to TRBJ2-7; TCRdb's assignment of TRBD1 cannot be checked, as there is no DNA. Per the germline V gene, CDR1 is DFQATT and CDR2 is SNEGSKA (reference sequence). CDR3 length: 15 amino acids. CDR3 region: CSASRWGVVTYEQYF.

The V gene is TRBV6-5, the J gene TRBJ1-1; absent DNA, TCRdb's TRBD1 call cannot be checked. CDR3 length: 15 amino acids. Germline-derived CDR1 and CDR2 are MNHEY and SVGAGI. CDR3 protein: CASSNRQGVNTEAFF.

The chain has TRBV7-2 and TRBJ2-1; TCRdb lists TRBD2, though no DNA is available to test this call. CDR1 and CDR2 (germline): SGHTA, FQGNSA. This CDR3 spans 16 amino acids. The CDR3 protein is CASSSRDYQFYNEQFF.

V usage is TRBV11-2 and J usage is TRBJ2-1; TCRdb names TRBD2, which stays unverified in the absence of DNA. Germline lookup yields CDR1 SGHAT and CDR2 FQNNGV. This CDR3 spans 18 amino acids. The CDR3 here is CASSLDLDLRGAYNEQFF.

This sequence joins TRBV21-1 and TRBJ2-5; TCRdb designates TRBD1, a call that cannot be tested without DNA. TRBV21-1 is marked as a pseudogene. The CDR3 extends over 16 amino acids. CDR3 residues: CASSNPGTEERKTQYF.

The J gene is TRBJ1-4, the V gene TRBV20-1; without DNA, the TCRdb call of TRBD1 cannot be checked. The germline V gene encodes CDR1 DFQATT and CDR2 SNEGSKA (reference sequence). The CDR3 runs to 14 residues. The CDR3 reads CSARRQGSNEKLFF.

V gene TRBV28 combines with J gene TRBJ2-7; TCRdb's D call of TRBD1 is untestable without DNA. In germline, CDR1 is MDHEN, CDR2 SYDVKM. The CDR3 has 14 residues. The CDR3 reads CASSLGSAPHEQYF.

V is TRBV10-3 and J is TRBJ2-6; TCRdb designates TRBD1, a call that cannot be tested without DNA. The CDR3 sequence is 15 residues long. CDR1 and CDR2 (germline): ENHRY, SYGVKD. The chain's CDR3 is CAGGTGHSGANVLTF.

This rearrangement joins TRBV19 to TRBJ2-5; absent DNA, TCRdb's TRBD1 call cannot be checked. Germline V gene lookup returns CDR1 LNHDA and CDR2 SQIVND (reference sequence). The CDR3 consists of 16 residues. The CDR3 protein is CASRKTRDRGSETQYF. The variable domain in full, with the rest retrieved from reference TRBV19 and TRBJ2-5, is DGGITQSPKYLFRKEGQNVTLSCEQNLNHDAMYWYRQDPGQGLRLIYYSQIVNDFQKGDIAEGYSVSREKKESFPLTVTSAQKNPTAFYLCASRKTRDRGSETQYFGPGTRLLVL.

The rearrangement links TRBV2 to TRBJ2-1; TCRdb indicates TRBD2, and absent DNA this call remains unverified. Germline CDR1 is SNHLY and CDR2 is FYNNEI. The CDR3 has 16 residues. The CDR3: CASSDRGTSGSVVQFF. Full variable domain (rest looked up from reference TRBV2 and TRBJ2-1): EPEVTQTPSHQVTQMGQEVILRCVPISNHLYFYWYRQILGQKVEFLVSFYNNEISEKSEIFDDQFSVERPDGSNFTLKIRSTKLEDSAMYFCASSDRGTSGSVVQFFGPGTRLTVL.

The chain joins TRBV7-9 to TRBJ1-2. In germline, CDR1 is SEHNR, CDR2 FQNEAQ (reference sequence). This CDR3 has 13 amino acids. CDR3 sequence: CASSFYANYGYTF.

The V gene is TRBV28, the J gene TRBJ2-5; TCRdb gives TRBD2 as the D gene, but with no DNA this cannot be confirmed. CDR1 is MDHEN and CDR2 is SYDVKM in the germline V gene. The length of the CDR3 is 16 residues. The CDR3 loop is CASSTPKREVQETQYF.

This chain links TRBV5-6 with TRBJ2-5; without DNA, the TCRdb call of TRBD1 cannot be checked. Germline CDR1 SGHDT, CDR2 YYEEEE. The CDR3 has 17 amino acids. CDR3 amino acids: CASSPRGALTFQETQYF.

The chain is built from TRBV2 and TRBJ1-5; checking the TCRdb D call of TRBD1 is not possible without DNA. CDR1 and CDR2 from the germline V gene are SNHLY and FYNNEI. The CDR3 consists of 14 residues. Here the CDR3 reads CASSQFLRGQPQHF.

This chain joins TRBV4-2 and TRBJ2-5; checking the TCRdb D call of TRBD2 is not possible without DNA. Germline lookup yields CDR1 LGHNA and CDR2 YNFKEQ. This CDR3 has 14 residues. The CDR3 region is CASSQDHGLAHQYF.

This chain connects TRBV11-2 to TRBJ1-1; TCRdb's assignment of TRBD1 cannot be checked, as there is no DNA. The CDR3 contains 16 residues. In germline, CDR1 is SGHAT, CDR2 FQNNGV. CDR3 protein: CASSLDPGRMNTEAFF.

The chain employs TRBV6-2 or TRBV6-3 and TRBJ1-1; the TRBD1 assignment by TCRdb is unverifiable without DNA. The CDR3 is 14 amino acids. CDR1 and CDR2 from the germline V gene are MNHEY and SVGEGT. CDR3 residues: CASSYGGQKKEAFF.

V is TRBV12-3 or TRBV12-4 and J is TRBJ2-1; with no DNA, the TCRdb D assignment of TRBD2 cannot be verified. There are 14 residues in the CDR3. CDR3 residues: CASSGGTKYNEQFF.